The 25 T cell receptor beta chains presented below share a single source sample, sequenced in a study of long-term antiretroviral therapy in people with HIV. Running of the v3.0 immunoSEQ assay took place at survey level. Using immunoSEQ multiplex PCR, the repertoire was profiled, and TCRdb retains in-frame clones only, with some absent. The data hold around 25,000 clones, with about 95% observed a single time. Sample: unsorted PBMCs, taken almost 5 years after starting antiretroviral therapy. All receptors derive from a woman aged 50 to 60 with HIV.

V and J are TRBV6-6 and TRBJ1-4; D gene ambiguous. Germline V gives CDR1 MNHNY, CDR2 SVGAGI (reference sequence). V lost 7 bases to trimming and J lost 12 bases, with 15 bases between them. This CDR3 has 12 residues. This CDR3 is CASTQLRGELFF. The CDR3 DNA reads TGTGCCAGCACCCAACTTCGTGGAGAACTGTTTTTT.

This rearrangement joins TRBV7-9 to TRBJ1-5; a possible D gene is TRBD1 (6 bases). Germline CDR1 reads SEHNR; CDR2 reads FQNEAQ (reference sequence). Trimming took 2 bases from V and 6 from J, leaving 11 bases between them. This CDR3 contains 14 residues. CDR3: CASSLTGASQPQHF. CDR3 bases: TGTGCCAGCAGCTTAACGGGGGCGAGTCAGCCCCAGCATTTT. Full variable domain (remainder filled in from reference TRBV7-9 and TRBJ1-5): DTGVSQNPRHKITKRGQNVTFRCDPISEHNRLYWYRQTLGQGPEFLTYFQNEAQLEKSRLLSDRFSAERPKGSFSTLEIQRTEQGDSAMYLCASSLTGASQPQHFGDGTRLSIL.

The chain couples TRBV15 to TRBJ2-2; the match to TRBD1 covers 11 bases. The CDR3 covers 15 residues. Germline V CDR1 and CDR2: LNHNV, YYDKDF (reference sequence). V was pared by 6 bases and J by 5 bases, with 5 bases of the junction left unmatched. The chain's CDR3 is CATSPDRGRTGELFF. CDR3 DNA: TGTGCCACCAGTCCGGACAGGGGGCGAACCGGGGAGCTGTTTTTT.

The chain is built from TRBV6-6 and TRBJ2-7; D remains unclear. Germline V gene data show CDR1 as MNHNY and CDR2 as SVGAGI (reference sequence). V was clipped by 10 bases and J by 5 bases, with 18 bases between them. CDR3 length equals 13 residues. Here the CDR3 reads CAISGATTHEQYF. As DNA, the CDR3 is TGTGCCATCTCCGGTGCAACAACCCACGAGCAGTACTTC.

The gene calls are TRBV6-6 and TRBJ2-7; 11 bases are a match to TRBD2. CDR3 length: 14 amino acids. After removal of 6 bases from V and 8 bases from J, the junction contained 9 bases not matched to a gene. Germline CDR1 reads MNHNY; CDR2 reads SVGAGI (reference sequence). CDR3 bases: TGTGCCAGCAGGACCGGGACTAGCGGTATGCAGCAGTACTTC. Protein product: CASRTGTSGMQQYF.

This chain connects TRBV5-6 to TRBJ2-7; D not certain. The germline V gene encodes CDR1 SGHDT and CDR2 YYEEEE. Between the trimmed V and J ends, which lost 0 bases and 4 bases, there was a span of 5 bases. The CDR3 runs 12 residues. Here the CDR3 reads CASSLGVYEQYF. CDR3 in DNA: TGTGCCAGCAGCTTGGGTGTGTACGAGCAGTACTTC. The whole variable domain, remainder taken from reference TRBV5-6 and TRBJ2-7, is DAGVTQSPTHLIKTRGQQVTLRCSPKSGHDTVSWYQQALGQGPQFIFQYYEEEERQRGNFPDRFSGHQFPNYSSELNVNALLLGDSALYLCASSLGVYEQYFGPGTRLTVT.

The rearrangement joins TRBV6-5 to TRBJ1-5; TRBD1 agrees at 8 bases. Germline lookup yields CDR1 MNHEY and CDR2 SVGAGI. This CDR3 region has 15 residues. The V segment lost 4 bases and the J segment 1 base; nucleotides outside the gene matches: 3. CDR3 nucleotides: TGTGCCAGCAGTTTCGGACAGGGCAGCAATCAGCCCCAGCATTTT. It specifies CASSFGQGSNQPQHF.

The genes are TRBV29-1 and TRBJ1-3; maybe TRBD1 (6 bases). Germline V gene data show CDR1 as SQVTM and CDR2 as ANQGSEA. The ends were cut back, 6 bases at V and 3 bases at J, with 9 bases in the middle. CDR3 length equals 12 residues. In DNA, the CDR3 is TGCAGCGTGGGGACAATTGGAAACACCATATATTTT. It codes for CSVGTIGNTIYF.

J is TRBJ2-3 and V is TRBV12-5; a weak D match, TRBD2 (6 bases). The CDR3 totals 16 residues. With 0 bases removed from V and 3 bases from J, the gap between germline ends came to 13 bases. In germline, CDR1 is LGHNT, CDR2 FRNRAP. The CDR3 region is CASGLVLASVTDTQYF. Here the CDR3 DNA reads TGTGCTAGTGGTTTGGTATTGGCTAGCGTAACAGATACGCAGTATTTT.

The chain carries TRBV2 and TRBJ2-7; D is uncertain. Germline V CDR1 and CDR2: SNHLY, FYNNEI. Trimming pared 2 bases from V and 7 bases from J, leaving 6 bases between. The CDR3 length is 11 residues. The CDR3 DNA reads TGTGCCAGCAGTGAATTGGAAGAGCAGTACTTC. Its translation is CASSELEEQYF.

The gene calls are TRBV6-1 and TRBJ1-5; TRBD1 is a possible D gene (5 bases). Trimming shortened V by 6 bases and J by 4 bases, and 16 bases separated the two germline ends. Per the germline V gene, CDR1 is MNHNS and CDR2 is SASEGT. The CDR3 contains 15 residues. CDR3 nucleotides: TGTGCCAGCAGGAGGAGTGGGGGATCGAATCAGCCCCAGCATTTT. Its protein product is CASRRSGGSNQPQHF.

Comments on this clone: The junction and the germline gene differ at one end; a read error may be behind it. J is TRBJ1-5 and V is TRBV19; D is unresolved. CDR3 length equals 11 residues. Looked up from germline, CDR1 is LNHDA and CDR2 is SQIVND (reference sequence). CDR3 in DNA: TGTGCCAATAGTATGGGTCAGCCCCAGCATTTT. This codes for CANSMGQPQHF.

The gene calls are TRBV10-3 and TRBJ1-5, with D tentatively TRBD1 (5 bases). Germline V gene sequence: CDR1 ENHRY, CDR2 SYGVKD. There are 14 residues in the CDR3. The ends were cut back, 0 bases at V and 7 bases at J, with 10 bases in the middle. The CDR3 DNA follows: TGTGCCATCAGTGAGTCGGGGCAGATCCAGCCCCAGCATTTT. It codes for CAISESGQIQPQHF.

V is TRBV5-6 and J is TRBJ1-5; D is undetermined. CDR1 and CDR2 (germline): SGHDT, YYEEEE. CDR3 length: 12 amino acids. The ends were cut back, 4 bases at V and 5 bases at J, with 7 bases in the middle. CDR3 amino acids: CASSPGDQPQHF. As DNA, the CDR3 is TGTGCCAGCAGCCCTGGAGATCAGCCCCAGCATTTT.

V and J are TRBV18 and TRBJ2-6; the D gene could be TRBD1 or TRBD2 (5 bases each). CDR3 length equals 14 residues. CDR1 and CDR2 from the germline V gene are KGHSH and LQKENI. Trimming cost V 3 bases and J 3 bases, with 6 bases left between them. CDR3 bases: TGTGCCAGCTCACCGGGGGTTGGGGCCAACGTCCTGACTTTC. Its protein product is CASSPGVGANVLTF.

This clone was seen only once. The chain has TRBV18 and TRBJ2-3, with D hard to call. From germline, CDR1 is KGHSH and CDR2 LQKENI. Trimming removed 2 bases at V and 2 bases at J, with 8 bases between. The CDR3 contains 14 residues. Here the CDR3 DNA reads TGTGCCAGCTCACCAAGCTCCCTCACAGATACGCAGTATTTT. Translating gives CASSPSSLTDTQYF.

The chain couples TRBV5-6 to TRBJ2-7; maybe TRBD1 (6 bases). V shed 0 bases and J shed 0 bases, with 10 bases lying between them. CDR3 length equals 15 residues. Germline-derived CDR1 and CDR2 are SGHDT and YYEEEE. CDR3 sequence reads: CASSLAGAYSYEQYF. CDR3 sequence (DNA): TGTGCCAGCAGCTTGGCAGGGGCCTACTCCTACGAGCAGTACTTC.

The rearrangement joins TRBV5-4 to TRBJ1-2; D remains ambiguous. The CDR3 spans 14 residues. Trimming removed 1 base at V and 2 bases at J, with 9 bases between. Germline assignment: CDR1 SGHNT and CDR2 YYREEE (reference sequence). This CDR3 is CASSLRTANYGYTF. The DNA for the CDR3 is TGTGCCAGCAGCTTGAGGACTGCGAACTATGGCTACACCTTC.

J is TRBJ2-7 and V is TRBV4-3; 8 bases are shared with TRBD2. The CDR3 totals 20 residues. J gave up 3 bases and V 0 bases, and 19 bases lay outside the gene matches. Per germline, CDR1 LGHNA and CDR2 YSLEER. The CDR3, as DNA: TGCGCCAGCAGCCAAGATCCTCGGGCTAGCGGGCTGGATACCTTCTACGAGCAGTACTTC. Translated, it gives CASSQDPRASGLDTFYEQYF.

This rearrangement joins TRBV19 to TRBJ1-5; 9 bases map to TRBD1. Germline CDR1 reads LNHDA; CDR2 reads SQIVND (reference sequence). V lost 6 bases, J lost 2 bases, and 5 bases stayed unmatched. The CDR3 spans 15 residues. CDR3 sequence reads: CASSNRDRGNQPQHF. DNA of the CDR3: TGTGCCAGTAGCAACCGGGACAGGGGCAATCAGCCCCAGCATTTT.

The chain uses TRBV5-1 and TRBJ1-4; a weak D match, TRBD1 (5 bases). This CDR3 is built from 16 residues. Germline V lookup: CDR1 SGHRS, CDR2 YFSETQ. V was clipped by 5 bases and J by 0 bases, with 14 bases between them. Here the CDR3 reads CASRRQTSATNEKLFF. As DNA, the CDR3 is TGCGCCAGCAGAAGACAGACCAGCGCAACTAATGAAAAACTGTTTTTT.

The V and J genes are TRBV5-1 and TRBJ2-2; the match to TRBD2 covers 10 bases. The junction had 6 bases not matched to a gene; V was cut back by 4 bases and J by 6 bases. CDR3 length equals 15 residues. In germline, CDR1 is SGHRS, CDR2 YFSETQ. The CDR3 loop reads CASSHLAGEAGELFF. CDR3 bases: TGCGCCAGCAGCCACCTAGCGGGAGAGGCCGGGGAGCTGTTTTTT.

This rearrangement joins TRBV19 to TRBJ2-2; no firm D call. V was shortened by 3 bases and J by 6 bases, with 11 bases between the two germline ends. This CDR3 spans 14 amino acids. Germline CDR1 is LNHDA and CDR2 is SQIVND (reference sequence). The CDR3 protein is CASSMAAWSGELFF. Here the CDR3 DNA reads TGTGCCAGTAGTATGGCAGCCTGGTCCGGGGAGCTGTTTTTT. The full variable domain, in which reference TRBV19 and TRBJ2-2 provide the parts outside the CDR3, is DGGITQSPKYLFRKEGQNVTLSCEQNLNHDAMYWYRQDPGQGLRLIYYSQIVNDFQKGDIAEGYSVSREKKESFPLTVTSAQKNPTAFYLCASSMAAWSGELFFGEGSRLTVL.

This chain connects TRBV7-2 to TRBJ1-2, with TRBD1 matching over 7 bases. Germline CDR1 reads SGHTA; CDR2 reads FQGNSA. The trim removed 0 bases at V and 6 bases at J, leaving 4 bases unmatched. This CDR3 region has 14 residues. CDR3 coding DNA: TGTGCCAGCAGCTTAGCGGACAGGAGGCATGGCTACACCTTC. It encodes CASSLADRRHGYTF.

V usage is TRBV25-1 and J usage is TRBJ2-2, with 8 positions matching TRBD2. V was pared by 3 bases and J by 6 bases, with 6 bases of the junction left unmatched. Germline V gene data show CDR1 as MGHDK and CDR2 as SYGVNS. CDR3 length: 15 residues. The CDR3 loop is CASSDGGRLPGELFF. CDR3 bases: TGTGCCAGCAGTGATGGCGGGAGGTTGCCCGGGGAGCTGTTTTTT. The variable domain in full, with the rest retrieved from reference TRBV25-1 and TRBJ2-2, is EADIYQTPRYLVIGTGKKITLECSQTMGHDKMYWYQQDPGMELHLIHYSYGVNSTEKGDLSSESTVSRIRTEHFPLTLESARPSHTSQYLCASSDGGRLPGELFFGEGSRLTVL.